A single sample is the source of the 30 T cell receptor beta chains below, sequenced in a study of T cell responses to AZD1222 COVID-19 vaccine. Assay: immunoSEQ multiplex PCR; the TCRdb copy retains only in-frame clones and omits some. The sample records around 100,000 clones, 88% being singletons. Sequences were derived from peripheral blood, sampled on day 0 of AZD1222 vaccination. The receptors stem from an adult in good health.

The chain recombines TRBV5-8 with TRBJ2-1; TRBD2 matches 12 bases. Germline loops: CDR1 SGHTS, CDR2 YDEGEE. The CDR3 is made up of 17 amino acids. J gave up 13 bases and V 0 bases, and 14 bases lay outside the gene matches. The CDR3 spells CASSLALTSGRVLDQFF. The CDR3 region has the DNA TGTGCCAGCAGCTTGGCCCTGACTAGCGGGAGAGTCTTGGATCAGTTCTTC.

This chain joins TRBV5-1 and TRBJ1-4; TRBD1 might be the D (6 bases). Germline V gene lookup returns CDR1 SGHRS and CDR2 YFSETQ. This CDR3 comprises 15 residues. Trimming pared 2 bases from V and 0 bases from J, leaving 8 bases between. The CDR3 spells CASSFTGTTNEKLFF. The DNA for the CDR3 is TGCGCCAGCAGCTTCACAGGGACAACTAATGAAAAACTGTTTTTT.

The sample holds one count of this clone. This CDR3 is CASSSGLFSSYEQYF. CDR3 coding DNA: TGTGCCAGCTCTTCGGGCCTCTTTAGCTCCTACGAGCAGTACTTC. V usage is TRBV18 and J usage is TRBJ2-7, with unresolved D. The CDR3 is 15 residues long. With 6 bases removed from V and 0 bases from J, the gap between germline ends came to 15 bases. Germline values: CDR1 KGHSH, CDR2 LQKENI.

The chain carries TRBV4-2 and TRBJ2-7; D might be TRBD1 or TRBD2, each matching 5 bases. This CDR3 has 15 amino acids. Germline V gives CDR1 LGHNA, CDR2 YNFKEQ. The ends were cut back, 3 bases at V and 2 bases at J, with 14 bases in the middle. The CDR3 region is CASSHRDLSTYEQYF. In DNA form, the CDR3 reads TGTGCCAGCAGCCATCGGGACCTATCCACCTACGAGCAGTACTTC.

This sequence joins TRBV7-2 and TRBJ2-5; 9 bases align to TRBD2. Germline assignment: CDR1 SGHTA and CDR2 FQGNSA. This CDR3 is 14 amino acids long. J lost 5 bases, V lost 8 bases, and 9 bases had no gene match. The CDR3 spells CASRLREGRETQYF. The DNA for the CDR3 is TGTGCCAGCCGCCTGCGGGAGGGCCGGGAGACCCAGTACTTC.

The chain couples TRBV27 to TRBJ1-2, with D tentatively TRBD1 (5 bases). Germline loops: CDR1 MNHEY, CDR2 SMNVEV (reference sequence). The ends were cut back, 3 bases at V and 0 bases at J, with 11 bases in the middle. The CDR3 runs 15 residues. The CDR3 protein is CASSLGVGPNYGYTF. CDR3 nucleotide sequence: TGTGCCAGCAGTTTGGGGGTTGGTCCTAACTATGGCTACACCTTC.

The chain carries TRBV2 and TRBJ2-1; 15 bases are a match to TRBD2. V trimming: 3 bases; J trimming: 8 bases; junction bases outside the gene matches: 20. CDR1 is SNHLY and CDR2 is FYNNEI in the germline V gene. CDR3 size: 21 residues. The CDR3 region has the DNA TGTGCCAGCAGTGAGGGGCGGACTAGCGGGAGGGCCCTGATTGACATCGATGAGCAGTTCTTC. It yields the protein CASSEGRTSGRALIDIDEQFF. Full variable domain (remainder filled in from reference TRBV2 and TRBJ2-1): EPEVTQTPSHQVTQMGQEVILRCVPISNHLYFYWYRQILGQKVEFLVSFYNNEISEKSEIFDDQFSVERPDGSNFTLKIRSTKLEDSAMYFCASSEGRTSGRALIDIDEQFFGPGTRLTVL.

This clone was observed a few times. The J gene is TRBJ2-1, the V gene TRBV6-4; a possible D gene is TRBD1 (6 bases). The CDR3 is made up of 13 amino acids. The germline V and J ends were trimmed by 4 bases and 6 bases, with 10 bases remaining between them. CDR1 and CDR2 from the germline V gene are MRHNA and SNTAGT. The CDR3 coding sequence is TGTGCCAGCAGTGTGTCAGGGGCCAATGAGCAGTTCTTC. It is translated as CASSVSGANEQFF.

In this sample, this clone turned up a few times. The J gene is TRBJ2-1, the V gene TRBV11-2, with 7 bases matching TRBD2. CDR1 and CDR2 (germline): SGHAT, FQNNGV. The ends lost 4 bases at V and 6 bases at J; junction bases unmatched: 18. This CDR3 spans 18 amino acids. The CDR3 bases are TGTGCCAGCAGCTGGACCTCGTCTGGCGGGAGTAGTTTCAATGAGCAGTTCTTC. Translation: CASSWTSSGGSSFNEQFF.

V and J are TRBV5-5 and TRBJ2-1; D uncertain. The germline gives CDR1 SGHKS, CDR2 YYEKEE (reference sequence). Deletions cut 0 bases from V and 0 bases from J, with 7 bases between. The CDR3 loop spans 15 amino acids. The CDR3 bases are TGTGCCAGCAGCTTGGGTGTGAGCTCCTACAATGAGCAGTTCTTC. This sequence encodes CASSLGVSSYNEQFF. The complete variable domain, with remaining parts taken from reference TRBV5-5 and TRBJ2-1, reads DAGVTQSPTHLIKTRGQQVTLRCSPISGHKSVSWYQQVLGQGPQFIFQYYEKEERGRGNFPDRFSARQFPNYSSELNVNALLLGDSALYLCASSLGVSSYNEQFFGPGTRLTVL.

This chain connects TRBV27 to TRBJ1-5; D is unclear. Trimming removed 4 bases at V and 0 bases at J, with 7 bases between. This CDR3 spans 14 amino acids. Germline CDR1 and CDR2: MNHEY and SMNVEV (reference sequence). The CDR3 coding sequence is TGTGCCAGCAGTTCTCTTCTTAGCAATCAGCCCCAGCATTTT. This sequence encodes CASSSLLSNQPQHF.

The chain joins TRBV28 to TRBJ1-2, with a weak D call TRBD1 (6 bases). Germline V gives CDR1 MDHEN, CDR2 SYDVKM. This CDR3 region has 14 residues. V lost 6 bases and J 5 bases, leaving 16 bases between the germline ends. This CDR3 is CASSSQGTSYGYTF. The CDR3 coding sequence is TGTGCCAGCAGCTCGCAGGGGACTTCTTATGGCTACACCTTC.

The chain is built from TRBV5-1 and TRBJ2-2, with 8 nucleotides matching TRBD1. Germline V gene sequence: CDR1 SGHRS, CDR2 YFSETQ. V was clipped by 4 bases and J by 4 bases; unmatched bases: 9. CDR3 length equals 16 residues. The CDR3 region is CASSPNPTGATGELFF. The CDR3 DNA reads TGCGCCAGCAGCCCGAACCCGACAGGGGCCACCGGGGAGCTGTTTTTT.

The chain uses TRBV4-1 and TRBJ2-7; 7 bases match TRBD1. V shed 0 bases and J 8 bases; nucleotides not matched to a gene: 13. CDR3 length equals 16 residues. Germline-derived CDR1 and CDR2 are MGHRA and YSYEKL. The CDR3 sequence: CASSQDLLDRVRKQYF. In nucleotides, the CDR3 is TGCGCCAGCAGCCAAGATTTACTAGACAGGGTTCGTAAGCAGTACTTC.

CDR3 DNA: TGTGCCAGCAGTTTCGGCATCACCCTCCACTTT. It translates to CASSFGITLHF. The V and J genes are TRBV12-3 or TRBV12-4 and TRBJ1-6; no clear D. Trimming pared 3 bases from V and 14 bases from J, leaving 8 bases between. The length of the CDR3 is 11 residues.

The chain is built from TRBV11-2 and TRBJ2-6; D possibly corresponds to TRBD2 (6 bases). There are 18 residues in the CDR3. Trimming stripped 4 bases from V and 0 bases from J, with 16 bases between. CDR1 SGHAT and CDR2 FQNNGV come from the germline V gene. For the CDR3, the DNA is TGTGCCAGCAGCTCGCTGACTAGGCCCCTCTCTGGGGCCAACGTCCTGACTTTC. Protein: CASSSLTRPLSGANVLTF.

The rearrangement links TRBV9 to TRBJ2-7; tentative D call: TRBD2 (7 bases). The CDR3 is 16 amino acids. Germline values: CDR1 SGDLS, CDR2 YYNGEE. V was clipped by 5 bases and J by 7 bases, with 25 bases between them. CDR3 nucleotide sequence: TGTGCCAGCAGTCCAGAGGGGGGGCAACGGCTTATGGAGCAGTACTTC. This translates into CASSPEGGQRLMEQYF.

This chain uses TRBV18 with TRBJ2-3; 9 bases fit TRBD1. Germline CDR1 and CDR2: KGHSH and LQKENI. The trim removed 6 bases at V and 5 bases at J, leaving 9 bases unmatched. CDR3 length: 15 amino acids. CDR3 residues: CASSQGQGLGDTQYF. The DNA for the CDR3 is TGTGCCAGCTCCCAGGGACAGGGCTTGGGAGATACGCAGTATTTT.

About this clone itself: The identical CDR3 is also encoded by other nucleotide sequences in the sample. V gene TRBV28 combines with J gene TRBJ1-1; a weak D match, TRBD1 (6 bases). This CDR3 has 12 amino acids. Germline V gives CDR1 MDHEN, CDR2 SYDVKM. The V end was cut by 6 bases, the J end by 5 bases, with 10 bases between. In DNA, the CDR3 is TGTGCCAGCAGGATACAGGGAACTGAAGCTTTCTTT. Translated, it gives CASRIQGTEAFF.

This chain uses TRBV6-5 with TRBJ2-7; 10 bases fit TRBD2. The CDR3 runs 14 residues. Germline lookup yields CDR1 MNHEY and CDR2 SVGAGI. V lost 5 bases to trimming and J lost 2 bases; unmatched junction nucleotides: 3. CDR3 in amino acids: CASSLTSGAYEQYF. CDR3 nucleotides: TGTGCCAGCAGTCTAACTAGCGGGGCCTACGAGCAGTACTTC.

The chain couples TRBV27 to TRBJ2-1; 7 bases align to TRBD1. Germline lookup yields CDR1 MNHEY and CDR2 SMNVEV (reference sequence). The CDR3 consists of 14 residues. With V trimmed by 9 bases and J by 5 bases, 10 bases remained unmatched. The CDR3 region has the DNA TGTGCCAGTGACATCGACAGGGTCAACAATGAGCAGTTCTTC. It codes for CASDIDRVNNEQFF.

The chain combines TRBV5-6 with TRBJ2-3; 7 bases align to TRBD1. The V segment lost 3 bases and the J segment 2 bases; nucleotides outside the gene matches: 15. This CDR3 region has 18 residues. The germline V gene has CDR1 SGHDT and CDR2 YYEEEE. The CDR3 bases are TGTGCCAGCAGCTCACCCCCCGGGACAGTGACGATCACAGATACGCAGTATTTT. Amino acid sequence: CASSSPPGTVTITDTQYF.

This clone was seen only a few times. The chain joins TRBV9 to TRBJ1-1; perhaps TRBD1 as D (5 bases). V lost 0 bases, J lost 7 bases, and 10 bases lay in between. CDR1 SGDLS and CDR2 YYNGEE come from the germline V gene. The length of the CDR3 is 13 residues. The CDR3 region is CASSVGGYGEAFF. The CDR3 DNA follows: TGTGCCAGCAGCGTAGGGGGCTATGGTGAAGCTTTCTTT.

This chain connects TRBV6-5 to TRBJ1-1; D ambiguous. Trimming cost V 2 bases and J 0 bases, with 10 bases left between them. CDR3 length equals 15 residues. Looked up from germline, CDR1 is MNHEY and CDR2 is SVGAGI. The CDR3 sequence: CASSYGWSVNTEAFF. The CDR3 DNA is TGTGCCAGCAGTTACGGATGGAGCGTGAACACTGAAGCTTTCTTT.

This rearrangement joins TRBV19 to TRBJ1-5; 7 bases match TRBD1. With V trimmed by 3 bases and J by 5 bases, 10 bases remained unmatched. Germline V gives CDR1 LNHDA, CDR2 SQIVND (reference sequence). This CDR3 spans 16 amino acids. The CDR3, as DNA: TGTGCCAGTAGTATGTGGCGACAGGGCTCGGATCAGCCCCAGCATTTT. It encodes CASSMWRQGSDQPQHF.

The V and J genes are TRBV7-9 and TRBJ1-1, with 7 bases aligning to TRBD1. The trim removed 10 bases at V and 1 base at J, leaving 6 bases unmatched. CDR1 is SEHNR and CDR2 is FQNEAQ in the germline V gene (reference sequence). The CDR3 is 13 residues long. In DNA, the CDR3 is TGTGCCATATTAACAGGGGAGAACACTGAAGCTTTCTTT. Translated, it gives CAILTGENTEAFF.

The chain combines TRBV12-3 or TRBV12-4 with TRBJ2-3, with D perhaps assigned TRBD1 or TRBD2 (6 bases each). The length of the CDR3 is 13 residues. Trimming cost V 5 bases and J 6 bases, with 12 bases left between them. The CDR3 DNA follows: TGTGCCAGCAGTGGGGGGCACGGGGATACGCAGTATTTT. This gives the protein CASSGGHGDTQYF.

V and J are TRBV7-7 and TRBJ2-1; 7 nucleotides align to TRBD2. V was clipped by 5 bases and J by 0 bases; unmatched bases: 7. This CDR3 is 16 amino acids long. The germline CDR1 and CDR2 sequences are SSHAT and FNYEAQ (reference sequence). The CDR3 region is CASSPGTTSSYNEQFF. DNA for the CDR3: TGTGCCAGCAGCCCGGGGACTACCAGCTCCTACAATGAGCAGTTCTTC.

The V call is TRBV7-8, the J call TRBJ2-2, with TRBD2 as a possible D gene (5 bases). The V end was cut by 2 bases, the J end by 2 bases, with 9 bases between. This CDR3 region has 15 residues. Germline loops: CDR1 SGHVS, CDR2 FQNEAQ. CDR3: CASSLSRTNTGELFF. The CDR3 DNA reads as TGTGCCAGCAGCTTAAGCAGGACTAACACCGGGGAGCTGTTTTTT.

The rearrangement joins TRBV15 to TRBJ2-4; D may be TRBD1 or TRBD2 (5 bases each). CDR1 and CDR2 from the germline V gene are LNHNV and YYDKDF (reference sequence). Deletions cut 5 bases from V and 2 bases from J, with 22 bases between. The CDR3 runs 18 residues. For the CDR3, the DNA is TGTGCCACCAGCTTACCCAAACTCGGGACCCTGTCCAAAAACATTCAGTACTTC. It specifies CATSLPKLGTLSKNIQYF.